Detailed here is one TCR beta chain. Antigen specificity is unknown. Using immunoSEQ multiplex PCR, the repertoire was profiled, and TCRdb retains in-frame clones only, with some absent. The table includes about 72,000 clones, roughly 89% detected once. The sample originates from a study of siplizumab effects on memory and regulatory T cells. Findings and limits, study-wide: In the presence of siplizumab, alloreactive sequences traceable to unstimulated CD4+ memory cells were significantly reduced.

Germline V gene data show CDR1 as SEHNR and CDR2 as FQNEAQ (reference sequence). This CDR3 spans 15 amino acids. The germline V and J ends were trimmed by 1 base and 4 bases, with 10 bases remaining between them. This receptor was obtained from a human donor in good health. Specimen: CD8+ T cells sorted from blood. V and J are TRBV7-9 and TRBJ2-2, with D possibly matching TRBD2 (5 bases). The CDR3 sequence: CASSLVPTSTGELFF. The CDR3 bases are TGTGCCAGCAGCTTAGTCCCAACTAGCACCGGGGAGCTGTTTTTT.